The entry below describes one T cell receptor beta chain. Its recognized antigen is unknown. Nothing much larger sits one base from this clone, and base qualities are not available. Libraries were constructed by 5' RACE. Sequenced using an Illumina HiSeq 2500. The second PCR ran for roughly 7 to 11 cycles and used a J-beta primer mix along with a sample-barcoded 5' primer. Each TCR beta cDNA molecule received a unique molecular identifier from a template-switch 5' adaptor carrying 12 random nucleotides. At least 2.5 million CDR3-containing paired-end reads were obtained from each sample. First-strand cDNA was synthesized from all RNA with the Mint cDNA synthesis kit, primed by a TRBC-specific oligonucleotide. After uracil-DNA glycosylase treatment, a first 18-cycle PCR used universal primers M1SS and BC2_uni_R on all cDNA. The study's processing was this. For normalization, 1 million high-quality reads were randomly selected from each sample, with every read carrying a distinct molecular identifier. Instead of being binned into consensus sequences, reads with shared molecular identifiers were discarded. MiTCR, with a Q25 quality threshold and the strictest error-elimination algorithm, was used for CDR3 identification, clonotype clustering and error correction. A nonparametric unseen species model with Euler transformation was used to estimate a lower bound on total TCR beta diversity. TCRdb took the public reads, trimmed them with fastp at Q25, ran MiXCR for clone calling and kept in-frame beta chains. Records with the same CDR3 protein are collapsed into one entry carrying the most frequent genes and DNA. V and J calls and clone size were set by TCRdb, not the authors. A total of around 1,100,000 distinct CDR3 sequences appear in this sample, under 40% of them only once. 13% of the sample lies in the top ten.

This entry belongs to a study of blood T cells in healthy people across ages (dated by TCRdb to the mid-2010s). A note on the overall study: In model experiments, roughly one uniquely barcoded TCR beta cDNA molecule per two T cells was captured by template switching. Four age groups were formed from the donors: young (average 16 years), middle-aged (around 41), aged (62) and long-lived (less than 85). Two additional independent replicas of 1 million unique cDNA reads from the same blood draw were analyzed for two donors (one aged 18 to 30 and one aged 80 or older). To track age-related changes in TCR beta repertoire diversity, the study relied on deep sequencing normalized with unique cDNA molecular identifiers. To avoid experimental bias, donors of different ages were spread randomly across the sequencing lanes.

CDR1 and CDR2 (SQVTM, ANQGSEA) derive from the germline V gene. From the cysteine up to the phenylalanine, the CDR3 has a length of 11 residues. Only CDR3 DNA remains: 33 bases, in frame from the first base. The junction carries 10 bases between V and J, which are trimmed by 3 bases and 8 bases respectively. The roughly 42 donors, aged about 6 to 90 years, were systemically healthy Caucasian individuals from Russia. Roughly 10 milliliters of peripheral blood were collected from each donor into EDTA-treated Vacutainer tubes. Ficoll-Paque density-gradient centrifugation was used to isolate PBMCs, with at least 6.5 million per sample. Trizol reagent was used to extract total RNA from PBMCs, with at least 5 micrograms per sample. Naive CD45RAhigh/CD27high T cell percentages were measured by flow cytometry on a PBMC aliquot from every donor. Overall results and qualifications from the work: Donor CMV infection status was unknown, potentially confounding age-related changes in expanded clonotypes. Estimates of total diversity based on one million sequenced T cells were considered lower bounds and underestimates. As age increased, observed TCR beta diversity per million T cells dropped in a roughly linear way, and a significant reduction was already evident by age 40. Observed TCR beta diversity correlated strongly with the percentage of naive T cells measured by flow cytometry. Because profiling used bulk unsorted PBMCs, naive and antigen-experienced compartments could not be compared conclusively. Compared with the aged group, the long-lived group had more naive CD4+ T cells, fewer expanded clones and increased TCR diversity, a pattern suggesting age selection.

The receptor was isolated from a man aged 18 to 29 in good health. Material for sequencing was blood. Recombination linked TRBV29-1 to TRBJ1-2; the D gene assignment is ambiguous. The CDR3 here reads CSVESGGGYTF. The DNA sequence reads TGCAGCGTTGAGTCCGGAGGGGGCTACACCTTC.